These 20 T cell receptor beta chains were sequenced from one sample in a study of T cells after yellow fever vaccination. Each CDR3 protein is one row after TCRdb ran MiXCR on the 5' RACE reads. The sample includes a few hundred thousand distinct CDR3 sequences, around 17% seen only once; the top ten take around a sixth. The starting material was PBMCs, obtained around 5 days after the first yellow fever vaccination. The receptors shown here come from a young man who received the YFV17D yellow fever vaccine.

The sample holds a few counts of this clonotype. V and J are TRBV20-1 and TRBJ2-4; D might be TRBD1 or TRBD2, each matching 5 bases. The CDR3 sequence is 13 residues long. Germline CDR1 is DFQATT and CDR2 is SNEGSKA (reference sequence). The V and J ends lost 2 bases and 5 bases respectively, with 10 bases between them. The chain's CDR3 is CSARRRDENIQYF. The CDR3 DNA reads TGCAGTGCTAGACGTAGGGACGAAAACATTCAGTACTTC.

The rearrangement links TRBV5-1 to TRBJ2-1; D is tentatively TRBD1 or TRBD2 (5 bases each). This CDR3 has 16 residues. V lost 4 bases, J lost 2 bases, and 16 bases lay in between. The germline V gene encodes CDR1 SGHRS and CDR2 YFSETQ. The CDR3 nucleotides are TGCGCCAGCAGCCGGACCGGGACCCACACCTACAATGAGCAGTTCTTC. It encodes CASSRTGTHTYNEQFF.

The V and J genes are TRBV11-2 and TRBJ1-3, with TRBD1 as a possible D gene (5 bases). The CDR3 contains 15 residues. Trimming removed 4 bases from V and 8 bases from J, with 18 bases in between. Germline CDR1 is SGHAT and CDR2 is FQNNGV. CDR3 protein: CASSSSLGRDDTIYF. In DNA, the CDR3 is TGTGCCAGCAGCTCTTCCTTGGGGCGCGATGACACCATATATTTT.

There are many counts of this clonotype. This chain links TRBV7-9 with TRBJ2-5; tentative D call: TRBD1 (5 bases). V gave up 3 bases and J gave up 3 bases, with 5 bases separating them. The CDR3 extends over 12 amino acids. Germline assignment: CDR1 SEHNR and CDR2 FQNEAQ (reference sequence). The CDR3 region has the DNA TGTGCCAGCAGCTTCAGGGAAGAGACCCAGTACTTC. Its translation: CASSFREETQYF.

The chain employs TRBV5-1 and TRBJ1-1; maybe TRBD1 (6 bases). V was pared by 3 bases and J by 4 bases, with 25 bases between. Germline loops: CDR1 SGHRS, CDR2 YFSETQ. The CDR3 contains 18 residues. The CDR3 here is CASSWRGLGAGVATEAFF. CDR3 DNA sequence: TGCGCCAGCAGCTGGAGAGGGCTGGGGGCAGGGGTGGCCACTGAAGCTTTCTTT.

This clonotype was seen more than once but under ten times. This CDR3 is CSGQGGPGNEQFF. CDR3 bases: TGCAGTGGCCAAGGGGGGCCGGGAAATGAGCAGTTCTTC. The chain employs TRBV20-1 and TRBJ2-1; D might be TRBD1 or TRBD2, each matching 6 bases. V was shortened by 7 bases and J by 7 bases, with 17 bases between the two germline ends. Germline-derived CDR1 and CDR2 are DFQATT and SNEGSKA (reference sequence). This CDR3 is 13 amino acids long.

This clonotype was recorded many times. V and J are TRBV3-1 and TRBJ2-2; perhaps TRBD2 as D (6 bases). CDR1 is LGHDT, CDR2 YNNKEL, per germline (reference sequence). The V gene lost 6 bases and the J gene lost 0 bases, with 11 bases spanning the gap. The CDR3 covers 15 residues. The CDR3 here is CASRRSSANTGELFF. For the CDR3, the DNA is TGTGCCAGCAGACGATCTAGCGCGAACACCGGGGAGCTGTTTTTT.

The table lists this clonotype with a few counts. CDR3 protein: CANKSNPGQQEYEQYF. In nucleotides, the CDR3 is TGTGCCAACAAAAGTAACCCGGGACAGCAAGAATACGAGCAGTACTTC. The chain uses TRBV27 and TRBJ2-7; 7 nucleotides match TRBD1. Germline V gene sequence: CDR1 MNHEY, CDR2 SMNVEV (reference sequence). The ends lost 10 bases at V and 4 bases at J; junction bases unmatched: 19. The CDR3 is made up of 16 amino acids.

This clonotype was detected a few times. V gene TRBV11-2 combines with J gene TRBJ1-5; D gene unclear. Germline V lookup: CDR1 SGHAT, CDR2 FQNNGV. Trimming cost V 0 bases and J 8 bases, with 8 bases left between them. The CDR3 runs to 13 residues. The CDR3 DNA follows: TGTGCCAGCAGCTTAGATCGCAAAGAGCCCCAGCATTTT. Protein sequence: CASSLDRKEPQHF.

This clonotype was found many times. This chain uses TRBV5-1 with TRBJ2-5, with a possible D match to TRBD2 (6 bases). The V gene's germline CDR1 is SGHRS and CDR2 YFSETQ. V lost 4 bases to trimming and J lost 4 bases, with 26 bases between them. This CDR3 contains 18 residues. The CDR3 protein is CASSPGVSWGLTGETQYF. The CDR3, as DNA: TGCGCCAGCAGCCCGGGGGTTTCGTGGGGCCTCACCGGAGAGACCCAGTACTTC.

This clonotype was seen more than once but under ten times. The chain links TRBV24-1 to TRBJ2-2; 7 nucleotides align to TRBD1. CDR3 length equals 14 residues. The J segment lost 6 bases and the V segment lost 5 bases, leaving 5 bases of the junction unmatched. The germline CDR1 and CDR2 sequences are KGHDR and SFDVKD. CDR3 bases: TGTGCCACCAGTGGGACAGGATGGGCCGGGGAGCTGTTTTTT. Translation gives CATSGTGWAGELFF.

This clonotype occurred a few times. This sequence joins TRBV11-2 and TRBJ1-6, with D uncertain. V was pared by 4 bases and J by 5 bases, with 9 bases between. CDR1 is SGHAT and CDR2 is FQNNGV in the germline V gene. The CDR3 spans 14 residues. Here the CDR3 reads CASSSRQDNSPLHF. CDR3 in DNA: TGTGCCAGCAGCTCCCGCCAGGATAATTCACCCCTCCACTTT.

In DNA, the CDR3 is TGCAGCGTTGGACTAGGCACCGGGGAGCTGTTTTTT. Translation: CSVGLGTGELFF. This rearrangement joins TRBV29-1 to TRBJ2-2; D is perhaps TRBD2 (6 bases). V dropped 4 bases and J dropped 4 bases, with 7 bases sitting between them. CDR1 and CDR2 (germline): SQVTM, ANQGSEA. The CDR3 is 12 residues long.

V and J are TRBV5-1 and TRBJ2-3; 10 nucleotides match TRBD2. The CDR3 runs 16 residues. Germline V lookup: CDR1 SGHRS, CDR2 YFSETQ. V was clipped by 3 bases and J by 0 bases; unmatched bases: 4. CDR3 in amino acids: CASSWGTSESTDTQYF. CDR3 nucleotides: TGCGCCAGCAGCTGGGGGACTAGCGAGAGCACAGATACGCAGTATTTT.

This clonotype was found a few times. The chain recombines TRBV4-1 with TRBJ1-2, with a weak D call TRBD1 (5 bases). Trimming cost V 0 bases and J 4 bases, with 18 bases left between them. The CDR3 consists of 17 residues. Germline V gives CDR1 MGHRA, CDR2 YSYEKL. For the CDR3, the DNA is TGCGCCAGCAGCCAAGATATGGTGGGCGGGGACCTCTATGGCTACACCTTC. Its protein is CASSQDMVGGDLYGYTF.

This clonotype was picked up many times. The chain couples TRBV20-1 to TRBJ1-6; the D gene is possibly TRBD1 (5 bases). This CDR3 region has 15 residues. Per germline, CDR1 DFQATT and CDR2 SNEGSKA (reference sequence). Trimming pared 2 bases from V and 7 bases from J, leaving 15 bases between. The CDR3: CSARLTGRGNSPLHF. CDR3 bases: TGCAGTGCTAGACTCACAGGCAGAGGGAATTCACCCCTCCACTTT.

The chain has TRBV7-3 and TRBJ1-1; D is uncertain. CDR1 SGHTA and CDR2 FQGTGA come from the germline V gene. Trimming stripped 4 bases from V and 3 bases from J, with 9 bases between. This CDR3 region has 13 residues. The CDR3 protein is CASSSLQYTEAFF. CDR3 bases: TGTGCCAGCAGCTCCCTCCAATACACTGAAGCTTTCTTT.

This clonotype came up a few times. In nucleotides, the CDR3 is TGCGCCAGCAGCTACAAAGGCAGGGGGACCTATAATTCACCCCTCCACTTT. Its translation: CASSYKGRGTYNSPLHF. This rearrangement joins TRBV5-1 to TRBJ1-6; 7 positions match TRBD1. The CDR3 runs to 17 residues. Germline CDR1 SGHRS, CDR2 YFSETQ. V was clipped by 3 bases and J by 2 bases; unmatched bases: 8.

The CDR3 nucleotides read TGCAGTGCTGCTATGAGGAACACTGAAGCTTTCTTT. Its translation: CSAAMRNTEAFF. The V and J genes are TRBV20-1 and TRBJ1-1; D gene ambiguous. Germline assignment: CDR1 DFQATT and CDR2 SNEGSKA (reference sequence). CDR3 length: 12 amino acids. Between the trimmed V and J ends, which lost 5 bases and 1 base, there was a span of 8 bases.

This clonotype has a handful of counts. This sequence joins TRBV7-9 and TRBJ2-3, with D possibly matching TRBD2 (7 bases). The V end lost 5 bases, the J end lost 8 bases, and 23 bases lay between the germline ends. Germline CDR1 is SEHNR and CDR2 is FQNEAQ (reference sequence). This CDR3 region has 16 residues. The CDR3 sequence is CASSPSGGRAGTTQYF. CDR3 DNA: TGTGCCAGCAGCCCATCCGGGGGGCGTGCGGGCACTACGCAGTATTTT.